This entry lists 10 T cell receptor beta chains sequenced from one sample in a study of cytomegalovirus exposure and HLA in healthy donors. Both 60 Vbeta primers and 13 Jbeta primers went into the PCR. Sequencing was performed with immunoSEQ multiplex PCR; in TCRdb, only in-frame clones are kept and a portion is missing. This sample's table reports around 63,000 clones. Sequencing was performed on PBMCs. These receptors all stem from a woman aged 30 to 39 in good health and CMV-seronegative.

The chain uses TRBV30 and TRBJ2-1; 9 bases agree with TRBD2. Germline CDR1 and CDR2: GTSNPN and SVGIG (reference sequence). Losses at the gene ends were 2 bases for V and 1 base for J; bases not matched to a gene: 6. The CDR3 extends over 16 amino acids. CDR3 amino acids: CAWSMLAGKSYNEQFF. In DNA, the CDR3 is TGTGCCTGGAGTATGCTAGCGGGGAAGTCCTACAATGAGCAGTTCTTC.

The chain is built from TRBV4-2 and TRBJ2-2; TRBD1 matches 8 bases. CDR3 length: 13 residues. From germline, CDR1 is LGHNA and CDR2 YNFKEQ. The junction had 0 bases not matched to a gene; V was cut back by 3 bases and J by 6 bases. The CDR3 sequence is CASSQDRAGELFF. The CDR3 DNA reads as TGTGCCAGCAGCCAGGACAGGGCCGGGGAGCTGTTTTTT.

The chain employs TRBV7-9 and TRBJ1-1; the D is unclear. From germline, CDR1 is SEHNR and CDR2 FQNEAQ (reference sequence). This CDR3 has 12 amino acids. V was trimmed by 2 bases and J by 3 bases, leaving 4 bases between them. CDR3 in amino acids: CASSLRDTEAFF. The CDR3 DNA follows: TGTGCCAGCAGCTTAAGAGACACTGAAGCTTTCTTT.

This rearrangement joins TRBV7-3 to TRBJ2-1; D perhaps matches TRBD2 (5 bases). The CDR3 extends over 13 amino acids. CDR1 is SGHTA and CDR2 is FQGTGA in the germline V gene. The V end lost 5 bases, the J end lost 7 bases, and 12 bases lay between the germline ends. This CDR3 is CASSGPSGNEQFF. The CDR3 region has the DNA TGTGCCAGCAGCGGTCCATCGGGGAATGAGCAGTTCTTC.

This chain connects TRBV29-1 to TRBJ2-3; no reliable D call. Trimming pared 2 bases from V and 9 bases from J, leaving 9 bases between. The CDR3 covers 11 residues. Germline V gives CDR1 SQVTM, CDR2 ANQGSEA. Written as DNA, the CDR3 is TGCAGCGTTGAATTGGCTCGAACGCAGTATTTT. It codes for CSVELARTQYF.

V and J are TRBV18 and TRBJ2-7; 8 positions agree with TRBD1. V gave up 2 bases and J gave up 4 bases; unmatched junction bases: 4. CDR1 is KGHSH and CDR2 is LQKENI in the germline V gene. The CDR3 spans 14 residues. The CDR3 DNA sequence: TGTGCCAGCTCACCAGGACAGGGCCCTTACGAGCAGTACTTC. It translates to CASSPGQGPYEQYF. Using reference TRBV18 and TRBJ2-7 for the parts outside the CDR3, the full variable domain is NAGVMQNPRHLVRRRGQEARLRCSPMKGHSHVYWYRQLPEEGLKFMVYLQKENIIDESGMPKERFSAEFPKEGPSILRIQQVVRGDSAAYFCASSPGQGPYEQYFGPGTRLTVT.

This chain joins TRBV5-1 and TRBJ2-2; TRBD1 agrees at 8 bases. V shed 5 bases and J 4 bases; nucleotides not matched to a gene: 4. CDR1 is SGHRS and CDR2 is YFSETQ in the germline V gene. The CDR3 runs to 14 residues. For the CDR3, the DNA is TGCGCCAGCAGATCGACAGGGGTCACCGGGGAGCTGTTTTTT. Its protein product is CASRSTGVTGELFF. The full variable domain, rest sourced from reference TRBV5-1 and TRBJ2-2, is KAGVTQTPRYLIKTRGQQVTLSCSPISGHRSVSWYQQTPGQGLQFLFEYFSETQRNKGNFPGRFSGRQFSNSRSEMNVSTLELGDSALYLCASRSTGVTGELFFGEGSRLTVL.

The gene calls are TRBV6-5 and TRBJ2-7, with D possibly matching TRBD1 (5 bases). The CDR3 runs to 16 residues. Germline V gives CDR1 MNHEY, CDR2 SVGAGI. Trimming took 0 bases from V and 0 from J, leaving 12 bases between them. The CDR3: CASSYSSRGPSYEQYF. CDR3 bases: TGTGCCAGCAGTTACTCGTCAAGGGGCCCCTCCTACGAGCAGTACTTC.

The CDR3 spells CASSWGDSDYGYTF. The CDR3 DNA is TGCGCCAGCAGCTGGGGGGACAGCGACTATGGCTACACCTTC. V and J are TRBV5-1 and TRBJ1-2, with 7 positions matching TRBD1. In germline, CDR1 is SGHRS, CDR2 YFSETQ. After removal of 3 bases from V and 3 bases from J, the junction contained 5 bases not matched to a gene. The CDR3 sequence is 14 residues long.

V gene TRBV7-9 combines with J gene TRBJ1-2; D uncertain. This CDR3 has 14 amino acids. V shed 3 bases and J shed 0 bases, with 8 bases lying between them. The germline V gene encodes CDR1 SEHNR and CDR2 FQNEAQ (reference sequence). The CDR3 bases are TGTGCCAGCAGCTTGCGAGGATCTAACTATGGCTACACCTTC. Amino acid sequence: CASSLRGSNYGYTF. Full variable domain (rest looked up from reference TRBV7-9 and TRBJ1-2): DTGVSQNPRHKITKRGQNVTFRCDPISEHNRLYWYRQTLGQGPEFLTYFQNEAQLEKSRLLSDRFSAERPKGSFSTLEIQRTEQGDSAMYLCASSLRGSNYGYTFGSGTRLTVV.